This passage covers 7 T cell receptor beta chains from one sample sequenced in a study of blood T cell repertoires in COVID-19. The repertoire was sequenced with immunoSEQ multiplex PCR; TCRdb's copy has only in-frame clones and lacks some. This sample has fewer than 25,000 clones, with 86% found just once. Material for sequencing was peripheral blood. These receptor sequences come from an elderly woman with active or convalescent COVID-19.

Here the CDR3 DNA reads TGTGCCAGCAGTTCTCAGGGTCGGGCCACTGAAGCTTTCTTT. Its translation is CASSSQGRATEAFF. The J gene is TRBJ1-1, the V gene TRBV6-2 or TRBV6-3; D possibly corresponds to TRBD1 (5 bases). Germline-derived CDR1 and CDR2 are MNHEY and SVGEGT. The CDR3 spans 14 residues. The V gene lost 4 bases and the J gene lost 4 bases, with 13 bases spanning the gap.

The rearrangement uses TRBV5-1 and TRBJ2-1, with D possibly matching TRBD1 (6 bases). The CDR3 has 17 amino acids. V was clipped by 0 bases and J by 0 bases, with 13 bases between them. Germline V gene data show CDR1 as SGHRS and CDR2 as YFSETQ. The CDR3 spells CASSLGSRGSSYNEQFF. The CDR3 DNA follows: TGCGCCAGCAGCTTGGGATCCAGGGGAAGCTCCTACAATGAGCAGTTCTTC.

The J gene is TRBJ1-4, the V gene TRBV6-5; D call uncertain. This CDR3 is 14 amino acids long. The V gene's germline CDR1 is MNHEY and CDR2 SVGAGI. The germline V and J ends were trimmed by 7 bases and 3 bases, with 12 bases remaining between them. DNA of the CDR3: TGTGCCAGCACTCCCCGCACGGCTAATGAAAAACTGTTTTTT. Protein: CASTPRTANEKLFF.

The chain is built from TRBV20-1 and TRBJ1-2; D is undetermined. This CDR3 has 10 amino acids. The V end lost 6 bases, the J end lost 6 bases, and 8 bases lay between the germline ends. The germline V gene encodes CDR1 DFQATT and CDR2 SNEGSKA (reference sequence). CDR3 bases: TGCAGTGCCGAGCTGAATGGCTACACCTTC. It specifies CSAELNGYTF.

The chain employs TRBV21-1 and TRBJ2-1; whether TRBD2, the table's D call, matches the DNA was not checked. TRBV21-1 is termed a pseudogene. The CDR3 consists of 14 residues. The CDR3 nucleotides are TGTGCCAGCAGCAAAGTGGGGGGGGACAATGAGCAGTTCTTC. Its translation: CASSKVGGDNEQFF.

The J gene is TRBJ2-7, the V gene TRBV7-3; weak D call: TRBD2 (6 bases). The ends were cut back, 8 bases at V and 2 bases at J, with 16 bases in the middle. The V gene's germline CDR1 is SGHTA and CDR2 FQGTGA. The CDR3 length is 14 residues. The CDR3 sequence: CASRRDSNTYEQYF. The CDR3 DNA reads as TGTGCCAGCCGCCGGGACTCTAATACCTACGAGCAGTACTTC.

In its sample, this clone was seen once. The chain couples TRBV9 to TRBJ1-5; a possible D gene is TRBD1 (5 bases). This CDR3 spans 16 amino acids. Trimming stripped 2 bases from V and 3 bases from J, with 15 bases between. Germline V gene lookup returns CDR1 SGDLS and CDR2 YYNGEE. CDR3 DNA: TGTGCCAGCAGCGTTGGGGCTGGCGCGGACAATCAGCCCCAGCATTTT. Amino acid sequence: CASSVGAGADNQPQHF.